Listed below are T cell receptor beta chains from one sample, sequenced in a study of shared clonotypes between healthy human individuals. Assay used: immunoSEQ multiplex PCR; TCRdb lists only in-frame clones, some missing. Here the sample spans some 2.3 million clones, more than 80% being singletons. Sequencing input: naive CD4+ T cells from PBMCs. The receptors originated from a man between 18 and 29 years old in good health. Some clones in this sample may be carry-over from other donors' samples. Both conserved end residues are part of each CDR3. The D gene is left open where the match is weak. Expanded clones are given a class, and other clones once, few, many or no size at all.

J	D	V	size	CDR3	DNA
TRBJ2-3	TRBD1	TRBV7-9	few	CASSLDRGNTDTQYF	TGTGCCAGCAGCTTAGACAGGGGGAACACAGATACGCAGTATTTT
TRBJ2-2	.	TRBV5-4	.	CASSLGGTSYTGELFF	TGTGCCAGCAGCTTGGGGGGGACAAGCTACACCGGGGAGCTGTTTTTT
TRBJ2-3	.	TRBV7-2	.	CASSFSLGSRDTQYF	TGTGCCAGCAGCTTTTCGCTGGGGTCCAGGGATACGCAGTATTTT
TRBJ2-1	.	TRBV29-1	.	CSVGTGAYNEQFF	TGCAGCGTTGGTACAGGTGCCTACAATGAGCAGTTCTTC
TRBJ1-1	.	TRBV7-9	.	CASSLEGGVNTEAFF	TGTGCCAGCAGCTTAGAGGGGGGAGTGAACACTGAAGCTTTCTTT
TRBJ2-2	.	TRBV11-1	.	CASSLGVAGELFF	TGTGCCAGCAGCTTGGGGGTGGCCGGGGAGCTGTTTTTT
TRBJ2-3	TRBD1	TRBV27	.	CASSLWTGDTDTQYF	TGTGCCAGCAGTTTATGGACAGGGGATACAGATACGCAGTATTTT
TRBJ2-3	.	TRBV4-2	.	CASSRSGNADTQYF	TGTGCCAGCAGCCGCTCCGGGAACGCAGATACGCAGTATTTT
TRBJ2-2	TRBD2	TRBV2	.	CASSSSGRVNTGELFF	TGTGCCAGCAGTTCTAGCGGGAGGGTGAACACCGGGGAGCTGTTTTTT
TRBJ2-7	TRBD1	TRBV18	once	CASSPLTGVSYEQYF	TGTGCCAGCTCACCACTGACAGGGGTGTCCTACGAGCAGTACTTC
TRBJ2-1	TRBD2	TRBV7-3	.	CASSLQAGGSDEQFF	TGTGCCAGCAGCTTACAAGCGGGAGGTTCGGATGAGCAGTTCTTC
TRBJ2-3	TRBD1	TRBV7-2	.	CASSLVRGSTDTQYF	TGTGCCAGCAGCTTGGTCAGGGGGAGCACAGATACGCAGTATTTT
TRBJ1-4	TRBD1	TRBV9	.	CASSVRPGQGNEKLFF	TGTGCCAGCAGCGTTCGTCCGGGACAGGGCAATGAAAAACTGTTTTTT
TRBJ2-1	.	TRBV6-4	.	CASSDWFRSNEQFF	TGTGCCAGCAGTGACTGGTTCCGCAGCAATGAGCAGTTCTTC
TRBJ2-7	TRBD1	TRBV7-2	.	CASSPSRDSVYEQYF	TGTGCCAGCAGCCCGAGCCGGGACAGCGTCTACGAGCAGTACTTC
TRBJ1-5	TRBD1	TRBV28	.	CASTGQGSRPQHF	TGTGCCAGCACGGGACAGGGGTCCCGGCCCCAGCATTTT
TRBJ2-7	.	TRBV18	.	CASSPAGSSYEQYF	TGTGCCAGCTCACCAGCTGGCAGTTCCTACGAGCAGTACTTC
TRBJ2-6	.	TRBV2	.	CASSDPRGANVLTF	TGTGCCAGCAGCGATCCCCGTGGGGCCAACGTCCTGACTTTC
TRBJ1-4	.	TRBV13	.	CASSSKGWGSEKLFF	TGTGCCAGCAGCTCGAAGGGGTGGGGGAGTGAAAAACTGTTTTTT
TRBJ2-7	.	TRBV4-3	.	CASSQERNYEQYF	TGCGCCAGCAGCCAAGAAAGAAACTACGAGCAGTACTTC
TRBJ2-7	TRBD2	TRBV15	.	CATSVLAGVSEQYF	TGTGCCACCAGCGTGCTAGCGGGAGTAAGCGAGCAGTACTTC
TRBJ1-2	.	TRBV5-1	.	CASSLAGRAFYGYTF	TGCGCCAGCAGCTTGGCCGGCAGGGCTTTCTATGGCTACACCTTC
TRBJ1-3	TRBD1	TRBV4-3	.	CASSPRDRSSGNTIYF	TGCGCCAGCAGCCCTCGGGACAGATCCTCTGGAAACACCATATATTTT
TRBJ1-4	.	TRBV28	.	CASSSGSATNEKLFF	TGTGCCAGCAGCTCCGGGTCCGCAACTAATGAAAAACTGTTTTTT
TRBJ2-5	.	TRBV4-1	once	CASSQVVWETQYF	TGCGCCAGCAGCCAAGTTGTGTGGGAGACCCAGTACTTC
TRBJ1-3	.	TRBV5-1	.	CASSLQGFSGNTIYF	TGCGCCAGCAGCCTACAGGGTTTTTCTGGAAACACCATATATTTT
TRBJ2-7	.	TRBV18	.	CASSPSVLGVGSDEQYF	TGTGCCAGCTCACCATCGGTCTTAGGGGTCGGTTCCGACGAGCAGTACTTC
TRBJ1-2	TRBD1	TRBV15	.	CATSRDRQGTDYGYTF	TGTGCCACCAGCAGAGATAGACAGGGTACTGACTATGGCTACACCTTC
TRBJ2-3	TRBD2	TRBV11-2	once	CASSSKRLAQSTDTQYF	TGTGCCAGCAGCTCCAAAAGACTAGCGCAAAGCACAGATACGCAGTATTTT
TRBJ1-5	.	TRBV5-6	.	CASSLRGRGQPQHF	TGTGCCAGCAGCCTACGAGGGCGGGGGCAGCCCCAGCATTTT
TRBJ2-7	.	TRBV5-1	.	CASSLGTAPSYEQYF	TGCGCCAGCAGCTTGGGGACAGCTCCCTCCTACGAGCAGTACTTC
TRBJ2-7	.	TRBV7-2	.	CASSRGQNYEQYF	TGTGCCAGCAGCAGAGGACAGAACTACGAGCAGTACTTC
TRBJ2-2	.	TRBV6-4	.	CASSVSGGELFF	TGTGCCAGCAGTGTCAGTGGCGGGGAGCTGTTTTTT
TRBJ2-5	.	TRBV28	.	CASTGQETQYF	TGTGCCAGTACTGGCCAAGAGACCCAGTACTTC
TRBJ1-1	TRBD1	TRBV2	.	CASQMGTGVPIEAFF	TGTGCCAGCCAGATGGGGACAGGGGTCCCCATTGAAGCTTTCTTT
TRBJ2-1	.	TRBV6-4	.	CAPKGPRDYNEQFF	TGTGCCCCCAAGGGACCGAGGGACTACAATGAGCAGTTCTTC
TRBJ1-5	TRBD1	TRBV7-9	.	CASSLSYRGGNQPQHF	TGTGCCAGCAGCTTATCCTACAGGGGTGGGAATCAGCCCCAGCATTTT
TRBJ1-2	.	TRBV28	.	CASSFRPGLYGYTF	TGTGCCAGCAGCTTTAGGCCAGGGCTCTATGGCTACACCTTC
TRBJ1-5	TRBD1	TRBV10-3	few	CATTGVGNQPQHF	TGTGCCACGACAGGGGTTGGCAATCAGCCCCAGCATTTT
TRBJ1-1	.	TRBV25-1	.	CASSGGFEAFF	TGTGCCAGCAGTGGCGGTTTTGAAGCTTTCTTT
TRBJ1-3	.	TRBV18	.	CASSPQGFTGNTIYF	TGTGCCAGCTCACCACAGGGGTTTACGGGAAACACCATATATTTT
TRBJ2-7	.	TRBV5-1	.	CASSIAGPQTGEQYF	TGCGCCAGCAGCATAGCCGGGCCCCAGACCGGCGAGCAGTACTTC
TRBJ1-1	.	TRBV5-1	few	CASRNRENTEAFF	TGCGCCAGCAGAAACAGGGAGAACACTGAAGCTTTCTTT
TRBJ2-1	.	TRBV18	.	CASSPVVSGTYNEQFF	TGTGCCAGCTCACCGGTGGTCAGCGGCACCTACAATGAGCAGTTCTTC
TRBJ2-2	TRBD2	TRBV9	.	CASSKRENTGELFF	TGTGCCAGCAGCAAGCGGGAGAACACCGGGGAGCTGTTTTTT
TRBJ1-2	.	TRBV7-8	few	CASSPRGSLGYTF	TGTGCCAGCAGCCCGAGGGGCAGTCTCGGCTACACCTTC
TRBJ1-1	.	TRBV19	once	CASSIDRGPGAFF	TGTGCCAGTAGTATAGATCGTGGCCCGGGGGCTTTCTTT
TRBJ2-1	TRBD1	TRBV27	.	CASSSGTGNYNEQFF	TGTGCCAGCAGTTCTGGGACAGGGAACTACAATGAGCAGTTCTTC
TRBJ2-3	.	TRBV9	.	CASSPGTLPSTDTQYF	TGTGCCAGCAGCCCCGGGACTCTCCCTAGCACAGATACGCAGTATTTT
TRBJ1-6	.	TRBV30	.	CAWSVLAVSPLHF	TGTGCCTGGAGTGTACTGGCGGTTTCACCCCTCCACTTT
TRBJ2-3	.	TRBV29-1	once	CSVAGTLTDTQYF	TGCAGCGTTGCCGGGACTCTAACGGATACGCAGTATTTT
TRBJ1-3	TRBD1	TRBV6-1	once	CASRDRALGNTIYF	TGTGCCAGCAGGGACAGGGCATTAGGAAACACCATATATTTT